This TCR beta chain was found in a study of CD8+ T cells in alopecia areata. The ends were cut back, 7 bases at V and 0 bases at J, with 16 bases in the middle. The germline V gene has CDR1 MNHEY and CDR2 SVGAGI. The CDR3 has 15 residues. Treatment: oral pan-JAK inhibitor, 5-10 mg twice daily. A FACSAria was used to sort CD4+ and CD8+ T cells. These cells came from PBMCs. Reverse transcription of extracted RNA yielded cDNA, which provided the sequencing template. Assay used: immunoSEQ multiplex PCR; TCRdb lists only in-frame clones, some missing. The sample includes 150,000 to 200,000 clones, 58% of them seen just once.

This TCR was recovered from a human donor with alopecia areata. The input for sequencing was CD8+ T cells sorted from blood, taken at week 24, from a patient treated with tofacitinib. The chain employs TRBV6-5 and TRBJ2-7; D is uncertain. CDR3 region: CASTAFAGVSYEQYF. The CDR3, as DNA: TGTGCCAGCACTGCTTTTGCCGGTGTCTCCTACGAGCAGTACTTC.